This T cell receptor beta chain appears in the sequencing data of a study of blood T cell repertoires in COVID-19. Looking at the study overall: T cells, B-cell-depleted T cells, or PBMCs provided the cDNA or gDNA that served as material.

Methods used by the authors: Researchers report that nucleated cell counts were estimated from reference gene primer amplification. Sequencing used immunoSEQ multiplex PCR; TCRdb keeps in-frame clones, though not all of them. V and J calls plus clone size are reproduced from that table; the DNA served to infer D and trimming. The sample gives more than 300,000 clones, just over 90% of which show up once; about 0.86% is in the top ten. Adults between roughly 18 and 95 years of age took part from approximately 24 US areas. Shortly before study entry, within 2 weeks, exposed participants had met a COVID-19 case. The receptor was isolated from a woman between 40 and 50 years old who had been exposed to COVID-19. Source material: PBMCs or T cells enriched from blood (not recorded which).

CDR3 sequence: CASSQVRTGAYNEQFF. The CDR3 DNA is TGTGCCAGCAGCCAAGTAAGGACAGGGGCCTACAATGAGCAGTTCTTC. This chain joins TRBV14 and TRBJ2-1; the match to TRBD1 covers 9 bases. The CDR3 loop spans 16 amino acids. With V trimmed by 1 base and J by 2 bases, 3 bases remained unmatched. The V gene's germline CDR1 is SGHDN and CDR2 FVKESK.